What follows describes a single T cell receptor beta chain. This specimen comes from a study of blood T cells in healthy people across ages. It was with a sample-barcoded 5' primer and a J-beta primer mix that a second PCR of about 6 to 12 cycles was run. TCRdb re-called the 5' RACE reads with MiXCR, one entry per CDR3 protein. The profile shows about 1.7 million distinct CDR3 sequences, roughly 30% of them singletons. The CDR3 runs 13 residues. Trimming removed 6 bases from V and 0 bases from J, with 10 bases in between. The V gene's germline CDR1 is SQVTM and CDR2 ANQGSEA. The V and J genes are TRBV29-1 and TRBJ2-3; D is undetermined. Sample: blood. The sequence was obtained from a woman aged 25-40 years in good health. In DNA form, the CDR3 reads TGCAGCGTGGTACGGGCGAGCACAGATACGCAGTATTTT. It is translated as CSVVRASTDTQYF.